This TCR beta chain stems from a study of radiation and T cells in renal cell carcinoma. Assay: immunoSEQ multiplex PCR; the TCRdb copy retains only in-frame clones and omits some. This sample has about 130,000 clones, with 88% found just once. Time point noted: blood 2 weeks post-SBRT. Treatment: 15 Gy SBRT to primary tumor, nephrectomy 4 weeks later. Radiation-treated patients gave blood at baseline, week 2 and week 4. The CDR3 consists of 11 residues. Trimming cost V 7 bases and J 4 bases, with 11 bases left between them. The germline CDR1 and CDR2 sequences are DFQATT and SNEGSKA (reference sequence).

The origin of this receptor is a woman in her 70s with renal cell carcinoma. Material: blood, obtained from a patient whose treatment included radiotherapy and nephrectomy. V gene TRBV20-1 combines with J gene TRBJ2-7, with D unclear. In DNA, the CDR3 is TGCAGTGTGGGTATGGGTTACGAGCAGTACTTC. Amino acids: CSVGMGYEQYF.